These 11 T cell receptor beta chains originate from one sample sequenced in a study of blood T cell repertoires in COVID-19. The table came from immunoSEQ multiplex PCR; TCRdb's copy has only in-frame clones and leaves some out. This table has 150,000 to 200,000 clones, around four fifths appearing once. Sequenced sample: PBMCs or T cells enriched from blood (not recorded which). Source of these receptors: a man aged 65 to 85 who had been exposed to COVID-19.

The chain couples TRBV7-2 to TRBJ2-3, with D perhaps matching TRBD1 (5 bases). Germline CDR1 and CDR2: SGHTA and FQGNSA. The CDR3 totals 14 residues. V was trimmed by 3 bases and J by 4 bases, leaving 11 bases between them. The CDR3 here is CASSFYQGADTQYF. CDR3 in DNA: TGTGCCAGCAGCTTTTATCAGGGCGCAGATACGCAGTATTTT.

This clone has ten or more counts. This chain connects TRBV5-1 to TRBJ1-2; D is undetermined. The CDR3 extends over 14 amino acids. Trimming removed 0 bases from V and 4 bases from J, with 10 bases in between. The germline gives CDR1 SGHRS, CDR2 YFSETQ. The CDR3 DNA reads TGCGCCAGCAGCTTGGGGATGACGGGCTATGGCTACACCTTC. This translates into CASSLGMTGYGYTF. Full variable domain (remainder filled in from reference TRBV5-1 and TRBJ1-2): KAGVTQTPRYLIKTRGQQVTLSCSPISGHRSVSWYQQTPGQGLQFLFEYFSETQRNKGNFPGRFSGRQFSNSRSEMNVSTLELGDSALYLCASSLGMTGYGYTFGSGTRLTVV.

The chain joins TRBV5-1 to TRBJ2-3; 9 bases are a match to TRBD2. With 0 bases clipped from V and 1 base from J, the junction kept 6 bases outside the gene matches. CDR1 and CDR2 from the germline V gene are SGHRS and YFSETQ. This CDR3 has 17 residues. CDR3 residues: CASSLDPAGGGTDTQYF. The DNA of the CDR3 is TGCGCCAGCAGCTTGGATCCAGCGGGGGGAGGCACAGATACGCAGTATTTT.

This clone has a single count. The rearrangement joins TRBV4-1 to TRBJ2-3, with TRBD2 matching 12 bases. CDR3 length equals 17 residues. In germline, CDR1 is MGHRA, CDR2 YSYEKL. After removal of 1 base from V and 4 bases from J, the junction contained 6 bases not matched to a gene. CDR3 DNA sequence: TGCGCCAGCAGCCAAGCCGAACTAGCGGGGGGACCAGATACGCAGTATTTT. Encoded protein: CASSQAELAGGPDTQYF.

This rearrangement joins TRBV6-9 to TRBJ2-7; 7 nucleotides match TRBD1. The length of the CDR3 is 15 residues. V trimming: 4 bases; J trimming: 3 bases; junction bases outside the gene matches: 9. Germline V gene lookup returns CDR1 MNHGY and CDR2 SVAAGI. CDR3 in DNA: TGTGCCAGCAGTTTCCCAAGGGACAGCAACTACGAGCAGTACTTC. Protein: CASSFPRDSNYEQYF.

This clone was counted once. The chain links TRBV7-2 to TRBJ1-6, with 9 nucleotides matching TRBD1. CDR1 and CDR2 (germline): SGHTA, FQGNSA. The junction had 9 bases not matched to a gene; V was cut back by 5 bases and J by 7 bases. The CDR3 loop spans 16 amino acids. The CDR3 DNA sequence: TGTGCCAGCAGCCGCGGCCGGGACAGGGTAAATTCACCCCTCCACTTT. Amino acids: CASSRGRDRVNSPLHF.

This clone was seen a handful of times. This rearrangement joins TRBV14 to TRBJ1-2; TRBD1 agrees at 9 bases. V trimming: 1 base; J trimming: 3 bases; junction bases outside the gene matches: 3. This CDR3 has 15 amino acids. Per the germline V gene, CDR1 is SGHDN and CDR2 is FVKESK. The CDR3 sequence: CASSQVQGADYGYTF. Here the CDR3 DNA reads TGTGCCAGCAGCCAAGTACAGGGGGCTGACTATGGCTACACCTTC.

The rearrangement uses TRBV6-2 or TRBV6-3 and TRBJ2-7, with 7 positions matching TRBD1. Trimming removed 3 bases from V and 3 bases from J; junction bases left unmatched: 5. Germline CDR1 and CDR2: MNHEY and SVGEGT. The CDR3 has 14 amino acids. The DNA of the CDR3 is TGTGCCAGCAGTTATGACAGGGTTGTCTACGAGCAGTACTTC. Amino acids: CASSYDRVVYEQYF.

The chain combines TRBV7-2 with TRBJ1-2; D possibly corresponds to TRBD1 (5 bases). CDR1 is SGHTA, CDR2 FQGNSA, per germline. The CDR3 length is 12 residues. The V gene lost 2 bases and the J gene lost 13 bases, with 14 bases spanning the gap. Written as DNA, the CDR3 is TGTGCCAGCAGCTTATTCGGGGACGGGGGCACCTTC. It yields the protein CASSLFGDGGTF.

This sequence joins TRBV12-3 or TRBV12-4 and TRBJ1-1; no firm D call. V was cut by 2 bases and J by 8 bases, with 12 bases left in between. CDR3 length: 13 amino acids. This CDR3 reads CASSLISTSEAFF. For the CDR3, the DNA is TGTGCCAGCAGTTTAATCTCGACAAGCGAAGCTTTCTTT.

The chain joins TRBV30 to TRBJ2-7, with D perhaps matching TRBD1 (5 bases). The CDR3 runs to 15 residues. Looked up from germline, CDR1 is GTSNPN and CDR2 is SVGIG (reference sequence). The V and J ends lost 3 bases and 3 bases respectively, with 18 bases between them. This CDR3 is CAWRDPSFRGYEQYF. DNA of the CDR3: TGTGCCTGGAGAGATCCTTCATTTAGGGGCTACGAGCAGTACTTC.